This T cell receptor beta chain was identified in a study of cytomegalovirus exposure and HLA in healthy donors. Study-wide results and caveats: Reports state that TCR beta sequences accurately predicted most subjects' HLA-A and HLA-B alleles. Most TCR sequences were uncommon, yet certain public TCRs appeared in many donors.

On this clone: Its antigen is undetermined.

60 Vbeta and 13 Jbeta primers were used in PCR. Only in-frame clones appear in the TCRdb table, and some are missing; sequencing was by immunoSEQ multiplex PCR. The table has about 170,000 clones, about three quarters seen once; the top ten hold 2.5% to 4%. This CDR3 is 13 amino acids long. Germline CDR1 and CDR2: SQVTM and ANQGSEA. V trimming: 7 bases; J trimming: 1 base; junction bases outside the gene matches: 4. The chain combines TRBV29-1 with TRBJ1-2; 9 bases fit TRBD1. This TCR came from a woman in her forties or fifties in good health and CMV-seropositive. Source material: PBMCs. This CDR3 is CSDRDRVNYGYTF. In DNA, the CDR3 is TGCAGCGACCGGGACAGGGTTAACTATGGCTACACCTTC.